The 9 T cell receptor beta chains given below trace back to one sample, sequenced in a study of blood T cells in healthy people across ages. Through a sample-barcoded 5' primer and a J-beta primer mix, a second PCR was run for 7 to 11 cycles. From the 5' RACE reads, TCRdb called clonotypes with MiXCR, one entry per CDR3 protein. The repertoire holds over 1,500,000 distinct CDR3 sequences, 39% seen once, with roughly 24% in the top ten. What was sequenced was blood. Source of these receptors: a human donor in good health.

This clonotype came up a few times. This chain connects TRBV11-2 to TRBJ2-3; the D is unclear. This CDR3 has 14 residues. Per the germline V gene, CDR1 is SGHAT and CDR2 is FQNNGV. V lost 0 bases and J lost 6, with 10 bases in between. The CDR3 DNA reads as TGTGCCAGCAGCTTAGACCCCCGGACCGATACGCAGTATTTT. Translated, it gives CASSLDPRTDTQYF. Combining the CDR3 with reference TRBV11-2 and TRBJ2-3 gives the whole variable domain EAGVAQSPRYKIIEKRQSVAFWCNPISGHATLYWYQQILGQGPKLLIQFQNNGVVDDSQLPKDRFSAERLKGVDSTLKIQPAKLEDSAVYLCASSLDPRTDTQYFGPGTRLTVL.

V is TRBV12-3 or TRBV12-4 and J is TRBJ1-6, with D hard to call. There are 14 residues in the CDR3. V was cut by 4 bases and J by 6 bases, with 10 bases left in between. The CDR3 loop reads CASSSFSGNSPLHF. The DNA for the CDR3 is TGTGCCAGCAGTTCCTTTTCGGGTAATTCACCCCTCCACTTT.

The chain uses TRBV28 and TRBJ1-1; D perhaps matches TRBD1 (6 bases). The CDR3 totals 15 residues. Germline CDR1 reads MDHEN; CDR2 reads SYDVKM. The V and J ends lost 6 bases and 3 bases respectively, with 17 bases between them. In nucleotides, the CDR3 is TGTGCCAGCAGACAGGGTGGGAATATCGACACTGAAGCTTTCTTT. Protein: CASRQGGNIDTEAFF.

The chain recombines TRBV27 with TRBJ2-7; no definite D call. Germline-derived CDR1 and CDR2 are MNHEY and SMNVEV (reference sequence). V was shortened by 6 bases and J by 4 bases, with 16 bases between the two germline ends. This CDR3 contains 14 residues. As DNA, the CDR3 is TGTGCCAGCAGCCTGGCTGGGAACCAATACGAGCAGTACTTC. This codes for CASSLAGNQYEQYF.

This chain joins TRBV27 and TRBJ2-7; possibly TRBD2 for D (5 bases). V was shortened by 3 bases and J by 3 bases, with 12 bases between the two germline ends. The CDR3 contains 14 residues. The germline CDR1 and CDR2 sequences are MNHEY and SMNVEV (reference sequence). CDR3 nucleotide sequence: TGTGCCAGCAGTTTGGGGAGAGTCGGCTACGAGCAGTACTTC. It is translated as CASSLGRVGYEQYF.

V gene TRBV7-2 combines with J gene TRBJ2-7; D might be TRBD2 (5 bases). Germline V gene sequence: CDR1 SGHTA, CDR2 FQGNSA. V was trimmed by 3 bases and J by 3 bases, leaving 12 bases between them. This CDR3 is 14 amino acids long. The CDR3 spells CASSFQTRVYEQYF. The CDR3, as DNA: TGTGCCAGCAGCTTCCAAACTAGGGTCTACGAGCAGTACTTC.

This clonotype was counted many times. The chain links TRBV29-1 to TRBJ2-4; the match to TRBD2 covers 8 bases. Trimming removed 0 bases from V and 2 bases from J; junction bases left unmatched: 3. CDR1 is SQVTM and CDR2 is ANQGSEA in the germline V gene. The CDR3 loop spans 15 amino acids. The DNA of the CDR3 is TGCAGCGTTGAAGATCGGGAGGGATCCAAAAACATTCAGTACTTC. Translating it yields CSVEDREGSKNIQYF.

This chain joins TRBV7-6 and TRBJ2-7, with D perhaps TRBD2 (6 bases). Trimming stripped 5 bases from V and 0 bases from J, with 17 bases between. Germline CDR1 is SGHVS and CDR2 is FNYEAQ. The CDR3 is 16 amino acids. CDR3 loop: CASSAYGTAVSYEQYF. The CDR3 DNA reads TGTGCCAGCAGCGCGTACGGGACTGCTGTCTCCTACGAGCAGTACTTC. Drawing the rest from reference TRBV7-6 and TRBJ2-7, the complete variable domain is GAGVSQSPRYKVTKRGQDVALRCDPISGHVSLYWYRQALGQGPEFLTYFNYEAQQDKSGLPNDRFSAERPEGSISTLTIQRTEQRDSAMYRCASSAYGTAVSYEQYFGPGTRLTVT.

This chain joins TRBV28 and TRBJ2-4; possible D gene TRBD1, 6 bases. In germline, CDR1 is MDHEN, CDR2 SYDVKM. The CDR3 totals 14 residues. Trimming cost V 3 bases and J 8 bases, with 14 bases left between them. CDR3 nucleotide sequence: TGTGCCAGCAGTTTTCAGGGGAATGGGTACATTCAGTACTTC. The encoded protein is CASSFQGNGYIQYF.